This entry lists 25 T cell receptor beta chains sequenced from one sample in a study of shared clonotypes between healthy human individuals. Sequencing used immunoSEQ multiplex PCR; TCRdb keeps in-frame clones, though not all of them. This sample carries 2 million or so clones, 95% of them seen once, and the ten largest clones take more than 0.1%. Sequencing used naive CD4+ T cells sorted from blood. Stated subset: CD45RA+ positively selected. The receptors shown here come from a man younger than 35 in good health.

The chain combines TRBV30 with TRBJ2-5; 9 positions match TRBD1. The CDR3 contains 16 residues. The V gene end was trimmed by 1 base and the J gene end by 5 bases; junction bases not matched to a gene: 11. CDR1 GTSNPN and CDR2 SVGIG come from the germline V gene (reference sequence). The CDR3 DNA sequence: TGTGCCTGGAGTGGTGGTTGGGACAGGGCAGGGGAGACCCAGTACTTC. It is translated as CAWSGGWDRAGETQYF. The full variable domain, in which reference TRBV30 and TRBJ2-5 provide the parts outside the CDR3, is SQTIHQWPATLVQPVGSPLSLECTVEGTSNPNLYWYRQAAGRGLQLLFYSVGIGQISSEVPQNLSASRPQDRQFILSSKKLLLSDSGFYLCAWSGGWDRAGETQYFGPGTRLLVL.

The V call is TRBV10-3, the J call TRBJ2-2; D is unclear. Germline lookup yields CDR1 ENHRY and CDR2 SYGVKD. V shed 3 bases and J shed 4 bases, with 9 bases lying between them. CDR3 length equals 14 residues. DNA for the CDR3: TGTGCCATCAGTGATAGTCAGTCCACCGGGGAGCTGTTTTTT. It yields the protein CAISDSQSTGELFF.

This chain connects TRBV6-6 to TRBJ2-7; 8 nucleotides match TRBD1. Trimming cost V 7 bases and J 2 bases; bases outside gene matches: 10. The length of the CDR3 is 15 residues. Germline-derived CDR1 and CDR2 are MNHNY and SVGAGI (reference sequence). CDR3 nucleotides: TGTGCCAGCAATCAACCGGGACAGGCAACCTACGAGCAGTACTTC. Its translation is CASNQPGQATYEQYF.

This sequence joins TRBV9 and TRBJ2-1, with D perhaps given as TRBD1 or TRBD2 (6 bases each). This CDR3 has 12 amino acids. The V end lost 3 bases, the J end lost 15 bases, and 16 bases lay between the germline ends. CDR1 and CDR2 (germline): SGDLS, YYNGEE. The CDR3 here is CASSAEGGTRFF. In DNA form, the CDR3 reads TGTGCCAGCAGCGCCGAGGGGGGAACTAGGTTCTTC.

The gene calls are TRBV30 and TRBJ2-5, with 10 bases fitting TRBD1. Germline V gene sequence: CDR1 GTSNPN, CDR2 SVGIG (reference sequence). The CDR3 is 14 amino acids. J was trimmed by 9 bases and V by 2 bases; bases with no gene match: 9. This CDR3 reads CAWSSSTGGRPQYF. CDR3 in DNA: TGTGCCTGGAGTTCCTCGACAGGGGGCCGACCCCAGTACTTC.

This chain joins TRBV6-1 and TRBJ2-7; a possible D gene is TRBD2 (5 bases). The CDR3 is 12 residues long. V lost 7 bases and J lost 9, with 16 bases in between. Germline V gene data show CDR1 as MNHNS and CDR2 as SASEGT. The CDR3 protein is CASTDSTEGQYF. As DNA, the CDR3 is TGTGCCAGCACGGACTCCACTGAGGGGCAGTACTTC.

The chain is built from TRBV15 and TRBJ2-7; D may match TRBD1 or TRBD2 (5 bases each). CDR1 and CDR2 from the germline V gene are LNHNV and YYDKDF (reference sequence). V lost 6 bases and J 0 bases, leaving 6 bases between the germline ends. This CDR3 is 12 amino acids long. Here the CDR3 DNA reads TGTGCCACCAGGAGGGGCTCCTACGAGCAGTACTTC. Translation gives CATRRGSYEQYF.

The chain uses TRBV28 and TRBJ2-1, with 11 bases aligning to TRBD2. J gave up 9 bases and V 6 bases, and 10 bases lay outside the gene matches. This CDR3 has 15 residues. CDR1 is MDHEN and CDR2 is SYDVKM in the germline V gene. The CDR3 here is CASSQLAGVTIEQFF. The CDR3 bases are TGTGCCAGCAGCCAACTAGCGGGAGTCACCATTGAGCAGTTCTTC. The whole variable domain, remainder taken from reference TRBV28 and TRBJ2-1, is DVKVTQSSRYLVKRTGEKVFLECVQDMDHENMFWYRQDPGLGLRLIYFSYDVKMKEKGDIPEGYSVSREKKERFSLILESASTNQTSMYLCASSQLAGVTIEQFFGPGTRLTVL.

This chain connects TRBV6-1 to TRBJ2-4; D unclear. Per the germline V gene, CDR1 is MNHNS and CDR2 is SASEGT. The CDR3 length is 12 residues. V lost 3 bases to trimming and J lost 6 bases, with 6 bases between them. CDR3 region: CASSEWANIQYF. CDR3 sequence (DNA): TGTGCCAGCAGTGAGTGGGCAAACATTCAGTACTTC.

With regard to this clone: Other DNA variants within this sample encode the same CDR3. V is TRBV10-3 and J is TRBJ2-1, with TRBD2 matching 12 bases. Losses at the gene ends were 4 bases for V and 5 bases for J; bases not matched to a gene: 3. From germline, CDR1 is ENHRY and CDR2 SYGVKD. The CDR3 has 15 residues. CDR3 sequence: CAISAGLAGDNEQFF. In DNA, the CDR3 is TGTGCCATCAGTGCGGGACTAGCGGGCGACAATGAGCAGTTCTTC.

The V gene is TRBV5-1, the J gene TRBJ2-3; D possibly corresponds to TRBD2 (6 bases). Germline V gives CDR1 SGHRS, CDR2 YFSETQ. Trimming removed 4 bases at V and 2 bases at J, with 17 bases between. The CDR3 extends over 16 amino acids. CDR3 DNA sequence: TGCGCCAGCAGCCCTCCCCTTAGCGGACCCACAGATACGCAGTATTTT. It codes for CASSPPLSGPTDTQYF.

V gene TRBV6-1 combines with J gene TRBJ2-3; the D is unclear. This CDR3 is built from 15 residues. Germline values: CDR1 MNHNS, CDR2 SASEGT. V lost 1 base and J 0 bases, leaving 8 bases between the germline ends. The CDR3 DNA reads as TGTGCCAGCAGTGAAGGAAAGGCTAGCACAGATACGCAGTATTTT. It translates to CASSEGKASTDTQYF.

The chain is built from TRBV30 and TRBJ1-1, with D unresolved. Trimming cost V 4 bases and J 8 bases, with 11 bases left between them. Germline V gene lookup returns CDR1 GTSNPN and CDR2 SVGIG (reference sequence). This CDR3 is built from 11 residues. CDR3 sequence reads: CAWKPGVEAFF. DNA of the CDR3: TGTGCCTGGAAGCCGGGAGTCGAAGCTTTCTTT. The full variable domain, its missing parts supplied by reference TRBV30 and TRBJ1-1, is SQTIHQWPATLVQPVGSPLSLECTVEGTSNPNLYWYRQAAGRGLQLLFYSVGIGQISSEVPQNLSASRPQDRQFILSSKKLLLSDSGFYLCAWKPGVEAFFGQGTRLTVV.

This clone was seen once. The chain links TRBV14 to TRBJ1-1; TRBD1 might be the D (5 bases). V lost 1 base and J lost 3, with 12 bases in between. The CDR3 contains 15 residues. CDR1 is SGHDN, CDR2 FVKESK, per germline. The CDR3 loop is CASSQGGSLYTEAFF. CDR3 coding DNA: TGTGCCAGCAGCCAAGGGGGGAGCTTATACACTGAAGCTTTCTTT.

This rearrangement joins TRBV29-1 to TRBJ2-7, with 13 nucleotides matching TRBD2. Per germline, CDR1 SQVTM and CDR2 ANQGSEA. The trim removed 6 bases at V and 4 bases at J, leaving 3 bases unmatched. This CDR3 comprises 13 residues. CDR3 region: CSVRTSGGYEQYF. The CDR3 nucleotides read TGCAGCGTGCGGACTAGCGGGGGTTACGAGCAGTACTTC.

The chain recombines TRBV29-1 with TRBJ2-1; D gene uncertain. CDR3 size: 8 residues. V was cut by 6 bases and J by 8 bases, with 2 bases left in between. Germline V gene lookup returns CDR1 SQVTM and CDR2 ANQGSEA. CDR3 in amino acids: CSVDEQFF. In DNA, the CDR3 is TGCAGCGTCGATGAGCAGTTCTTC.

This clone appeared a single time. J is TRBJ1-3 and V is TRBV28; 7 bases are shared with TRBD1. The V gene's germline CDR1 is MDHEN and CDR2 SYDVKM. The trim removed 6 bases at V and 2 bases at J, leaving 4 bases unmatched. The CDR3 covers 14 residues. In DNA, the CDR3 is TGTGCCAGCAGAGAAGGGGGCCCTGGAAACACCATATATTTT. Translated: CASREGGPGNTIYF.

The V and J genes are TRBV6-5 and TRBJ1-2; 8 bases match TRBD1. CDR3 length: 16 residues. CDR1 and CDR2 from the germline V gene are MNHEY and SVGAGI. V dropped 0 bases and J dropped 4; count of bases not matched to a gene: 7. CDR3 sequence reads: CASSYSIWTGPYGYTF. CDR3 nucleotides: TGTGCCAGCAGTTACTCGATATGGACAGGGCCCTATGGCTACACCTTC.

CDR3 nucleotide sequence: TGTGCCAGCGCTTCCATGGGGACAGGGGTGAACACCATATATTTT. Protein sequence: CASASMGTGVNTIYF. This sequence joins TRBV6-5 and TRBJ1-3; 10 bases match TRBD1. This CDR3 has 15 amino acids. V lost 8 bases and J lost 7; bases outside the gene matches: 11. Per germline, CDR1 MNHEY and CDR2 SVGAGI.

For the CDR3, the DNA is TGTGCCAGCAGGGGACAGAACTATGGCTACACCTTC. Its protein product is CASRGQNYGYTF. The chain links TRBV28 to TRBJ1-2; 7 bases fit TRBD1. V dropped 6 bases and J dropped 2; count of bases not matched to a gene: 0. Per germline, CDR1 MDHEN and CDR2 SYDVKM. This CDR3 is built from 12 residues.

A remark on this clone: Other nucleotide sequences from this sample produce the same CDR3. V is TRBV7-3 and J is TRBJ2-2, with no clear D. This CDR3 contains 14 residues. In germline, CDR1 is SGHTA, CDR2 FQGTGA. The V and J ends lost 1 base and 2 bases respectively, with 5 bases between them. The CDR3 region is CASSLSRNTGELFF. CDR3 nucleotide sequence: TGTGCCAGCAGCTTAAGCAGAAACACCGGGGAGCTGTTTTTT.

This clone was detected only once. The rearrangement links TRBV2 to TRBJ2-7; the match to TRBD2 covers 8 bases. This CDR3 has 18 amino acids. In germline, CDR1 is SNHLY, CDR2 FYNNEI. The V segment lost 7 bases and the J segment 3 bases; nucleotides outside the gene matches: 20. CDR3 loop: CASMGVRARLARNYEQYF. In DNA form, the CDR3 reads TGTGCCAGCATGGGGGTGCGGGCCAGACTAGCGCGAAACTACGAGCAGTACTTC.

The V and J genes are TRBV5-6 and TRBJ2-5, with 9 bases aligning to TRBD1. The CDR3 covers 14 residues. CDR1 SGHDT and CDR2 YYEEEE come from the germline V gene. The trim removed 3 bases at V and 5 bases at J, leaving 5 bases unmatched. The CDR3 sequence is CASSSGQGYETQYF. The DNA of the CDR3 is TGTGCCAGCAGCTCGGGACAGGGTTATGAGACCCAGTACTTC.

This clone was seen a few times. The chain joins TRBV6-1 to TRBJ2-1; D is perhaps TRBD1 or TRBD2 (5 bases each). The CDR3 spans 14 residues. V gave up 4 bases and J gave up 3 bases, with 10 bases separating them. Germline lookup yields CDR1 MNHNS and CDR2 SASEGT. CDR3 DNA sequence: TGTGCCAGCAGTGCCTGGGACGGCTACAATGAGCAGTTCTTC. This sequence encodes CASSAWDGYNEQFF.

Comment on this clone: Mismatch with germline at one junction end may stem from a read error. The chain employs TRBV7-7 and TRBJ2-7; D ambiguous. The CDR3 contains 13 residues. Germline CDR1 is SSHAT and CDR2 is FNYEAQ (reference sequence). CDR3 nucleotide sequence: TGTGCTAGCAGCCTCACCCCCCGTGGGGAGCAGTACTTC. The encoded protein is CASSLTPRGEQYF.